These 9 T cell receptor beta chains share one sample of origin, sequenced in a study of blood T cells in healthy people across ages. It was with a sample-barcoded 5' primer and a J-beta primer mix that a second PCR of about 6 to 12 cycles was run. TCRdb redid the calling of the 5' RACE reads with MiXCR, one entry per CDR3 protein. The table lists about 1.1 million distinct CDR3 sequences, more than 30% of them singletons. Sequences were obtained from blood. Receptors originate from a man aged 18 to 35 in good health.

This chain joins TRBV6-2 or TRBV6-3 and TRBJ1-4; D call uncertain. V gave up 6 bases and J gave up 6 bases, with 17 bases separating them. Germline V gene sequence: CDR1 MNHEY, CDR2 SVGEGT. This CDR3 contains 15 residues. The CDR3 protein is CASSFASGEDEKLFF. DNA for the CDR3: TGTGCCAGCAGCTTCGCGTCAGGAGAGGATGAAAAACTGTTTTTT.

The rearrangement joins TRBV6-5 to TRBJ1-2; D remains unclear. Trimming removed 6 bases at V and 4 bases at J, with 12 bases between. The germline V gene encodes CDR1 MNHEY and CDR2 SVGAGI. This CDR3 is built from 13 residues. CDR3 bases: TGTGCCAGCAGGGACGGGAGAGTCTATGGCTACACCTTC. Translating gives CASRDGRVYGYTF.

V and J are TRBV15 and TRBJ2-3; tentative D call: TRBD1 (5 bases). V was cut by 7 bases and J by 2 bases, with 16 bases left in between. The CDR3 contains 15 residues. CDR1 LNHNV and CDR2 YYDKDF come from the germline V gene (reference sequence). CDR3 in amino acids: CATTLGQTLTDTQYF. The DNA for the CDR3 is TGTGCCACCACCTTGGGGCAGACCCTCACAGATACGCAGTATTTT. Full variable domain (rest looked up from reference TRBV15 and TRBJ2-3): DAMVIQNPRYQVTQFGKPVTLSCSQTLNHNVMYWYQQKSSQAPKLLFHYYDKDFNNEADTPDNFQSRRPNTSFCFLDIRSPGLGDTAMYLCATTLGQTLTDTQYFGPGTRLTVL.

In its sample, this clonotype was seen a few times. At one of its ends the junction is not consistent with the germline gene, which may arise from a read error. V gene TRBV19 combines with J gene TRBJ1-1; D remains ambiguous. The V gene's germline CDR1 is LNHDA and CDR2 SQIVND (reference sequence). The CDR3 is 14 residues long. CDR3 sequence reads: CASSFERSNTEAFF. DNA for the CDR3: TGTGCCAGTAGCTTTGAACGATCGAACACTGAGGCTTTCTTT.

This clonotype was observed at least ten times. Mismatch with germline at one junction end may stem from a read error. V and J are TRBV5-1 and TRBJ2-7, with D possibly being TRBD2 (5 bases). The CDR3 covers 13 residues. CDR1 and CDR2 (germline): SGHRS, YFSETQ. The CDR3 coding sequence is TGTGCCAGCAGCTTAGCGCGGTCCTACGAGCAGTACTTC. Translation: CASSLARSYEQYF.

This clonotype has a handful of counts. The junction departs from germline at one end; a sequencing error may be responsible. V gene TRBV7-7 combines with J gene TRBJ2-1, with TRBD2 identical over 9 bases. This CDR3 is 14 amino acids long. Germline CDR1 SSHAT, CDR2 FNYEAQ (reference sequence). The CDR3 nucleotides are TGTGCTAGCAGCTTGGCTAGCGGGGACAATGAGCAGTTCTTC. Translation gives CASSLASGDNEQFF.

This clonotype was seen a few times. The V call is TRBV5-1, the J call TRBJ2-3, with TRBD1 matching over 8 bases. The ends lost 2 bases at V and 4 bases at J; junction bases unmatched: 3. Germline CDR1 reads SGHRS; CDR2 reads YFSETQ. The CDR3 is 14 residues long. Here the CDR3 DNA reads TGCGCCAGCAGCTTTGAACAGGGGGCAGATACGCAGTATTTT. It is translated as CASSFEQGADTQYF.

The chain carries TRBV7-9 and TRBJ2-1, with a weak D call TRBD1 (6 bases). The CDR3 runs 15 residues. Germline loops: CDR1 SEHNR, CDR2 FQNEAQ (reference sequence). V lost 5 bases, J lost 4 bases, and 15 bases lay in between. The CDR3 is CASSPPQGPYNEQFF. The CDR3 bases are TGTGCCAGCAGCCCCCCACAGGGACCATACAATGAGCAGTTCTTC.

This sequence joins TRBV12-3 or TRBV12-4 and TRBJ1-2; perhaps TRBD1 as D (6 bases). V lost 6 bases and J lost 4, with 15 bases in between. This CDR3 contains 14 residues. CDR3 sequence reads: CASSLTGLSYGYTF. CDR3 in DNA: TGTGCCAGCAGCCTAACAGGGTTGAGCTATGGCTACACCTTC.